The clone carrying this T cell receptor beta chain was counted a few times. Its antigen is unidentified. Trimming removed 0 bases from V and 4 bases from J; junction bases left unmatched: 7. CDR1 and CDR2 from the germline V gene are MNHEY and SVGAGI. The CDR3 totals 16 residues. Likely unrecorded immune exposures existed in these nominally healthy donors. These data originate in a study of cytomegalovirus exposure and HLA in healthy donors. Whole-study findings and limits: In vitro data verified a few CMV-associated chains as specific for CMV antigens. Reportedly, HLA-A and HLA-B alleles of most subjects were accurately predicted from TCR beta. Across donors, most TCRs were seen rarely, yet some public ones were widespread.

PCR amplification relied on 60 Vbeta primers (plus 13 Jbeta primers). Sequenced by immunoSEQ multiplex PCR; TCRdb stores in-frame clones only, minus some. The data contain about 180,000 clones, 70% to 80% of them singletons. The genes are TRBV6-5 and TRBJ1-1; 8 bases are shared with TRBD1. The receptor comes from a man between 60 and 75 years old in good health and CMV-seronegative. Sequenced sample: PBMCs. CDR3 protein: CASSYSALTGGTEAFF. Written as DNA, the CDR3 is TGTGCCAGCAGTTACTCGGCTCTAACAGGGGGCACTGAAGCTTTCTTT.